The next 5 T cell receptor beta chains were all read from a single sample in a study of control samples from healthy donors and cancer patients (dated by TCRdb to between 2020 and 2021). The library relied on the immunoSEQ multiplex PCR assay. The table comes from immuneACCESS by way of TCRdb, which keeps in-frame sequences with V and J called. Part of the clones is missing from these tables; in studies checked, under half for an unresolved V gene and the rest for unknown reasons. A total of about 180,000 clones appear in this sample, more than 85% of them only once. Together, the top ten hold 2% to 2.5% of the sample. The sequenced sample was blood. These receptors all come from a woman aged 40-49 years in good health.

This rearrangement joins TRBV5-6 to TRBJ1-3; the D is unclear. The V end lost 3 bases, the J end lost 1 base, and 17 bases lay between the germline ends. From germline, CDR1 is SGHDT and CDR2 YYEEEE. The CDR3 is made up of 17 amino acids. CDR3 region: CASSSQAGSFSGNTIYF. In nucleotides, the CDR3 is TGTGCCAGCAGCTCCCAGGCGGGCAGCTTTTCTGGAAACACCATATATTTT.

In its sample, this clone was seen once. The J gene is TRBJ1-1, the V gene TRBV5-4, with no clear D. The CDR3 covers 13 residues. The V gene lost 7 bases and the J gene lost 4 bases, with 14 bases spanning the gap. Germline CDR1 reads SGHNT; CDR2 reads YYREEE (reference sequence). CDR3: CASRPAGGTEAFF. The CDR3 bases are TGTGCCAGCCGTCCGGCGGGTGGCACTGAAGCTTTCTTT.

This chain's CDR3 is CASSLVGDPAGNTIYF. Written as DNA, the CDR3 is TGCGCCAGCAGCTTGGTAGGGGACCCGGCTGGAAACACCATATATTTT. The J gene is TRBJ1-3, the V gene TRBV5-1; a possible D gene is TRBD1 (5 bases). CDR3 length: 16 amino acids. CDR1 and CDR2 from the germline V gene are SGHRS and YFSETQ. V lost 0 bases and J lost 2, with 12 bases in between.

V and J are TRBV5-1 and TRBJ1-4; a possible D gene is TRBD1 (6 bases). The CDR3 length is 14 residues. Germline CDR1 and CDR2: SGHRS and YFSETQ. Trimming took off 0 bases at V and 8 bases at J, with 11 bases between the two ends. The CDR3 DNA sequence: TGCGCCAGCAGCTTGGTGGGGGGCGACGAAAAACTGTTTTTT. Its translation: CASSLVGGDEKLFF. Variable domain in full (rest from reference TRBV5-1 and TRBJ1-4): KAGVTQTPRYLIKTRGQQVTLSCSPISGHRSVSWYQQTPGQGLQFLFEYFSETQRNKGNFPGRFSGRQFSNSRSEMNVSTLELGDSALYLCASSLVGGDEKLFFGSGTQLSVL.

The chain recombines TRBV6-6 with TRBJ1-5; perhaps TRBD1 as D (6 bases). This CDR3 comprises 14 residues. Germline V gives CDR1 MNHNY, CDR2 SVGAGI (reference sequence). The germline V and J ends were trimmed by 6 bases and 3 bases, with 12 bases remaining between them. CDR3 coding DNA: TGTGCCAGCAGAGACCGACAGGACAATCAGCCCCAGCATTTT. Translating it yields CASRDRQDNQPQHF.